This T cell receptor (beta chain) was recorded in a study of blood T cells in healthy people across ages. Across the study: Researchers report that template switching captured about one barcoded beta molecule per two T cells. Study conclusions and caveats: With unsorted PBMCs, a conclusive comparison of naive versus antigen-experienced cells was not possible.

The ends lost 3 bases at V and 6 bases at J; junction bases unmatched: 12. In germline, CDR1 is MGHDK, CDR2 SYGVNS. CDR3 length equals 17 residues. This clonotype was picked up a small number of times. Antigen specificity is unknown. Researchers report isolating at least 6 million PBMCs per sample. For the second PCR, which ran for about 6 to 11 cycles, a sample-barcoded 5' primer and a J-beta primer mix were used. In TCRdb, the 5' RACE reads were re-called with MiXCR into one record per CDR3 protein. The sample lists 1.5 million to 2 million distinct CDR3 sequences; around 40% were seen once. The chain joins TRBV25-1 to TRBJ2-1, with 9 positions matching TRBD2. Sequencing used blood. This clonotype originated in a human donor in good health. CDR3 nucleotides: TGTGCCAGCAGTGATGGCCTTAAGGGACTAGCCTTCAATGAGCAGTTCTTC. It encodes CASSDGLKGLAFNEQFF.